Reported below is one T cell receptor (beta chain). What it binds is unknown. This sample is drawn from a study of vaccination effects on CD4 cells after COVID-19. Study-wide results and caveats: Spike-reactive clones present post-vaccine in convalescents were predominantly new vaccine-induced clones.

The authors isolated CD4+ T cells after 10 days of culture. Documented for the person is a PCR-confirmed SARS-CoV-2 infection occurring between March and December 2020. Participants were given two doses of BNT162b2 or mRNA-1273 vaccine. This CDR3 contains 17 residues. The junction had 8 bases not matched to a gene; V was cut back by 5 bases and J by 2 bases. The germline CDR1 and CDR2 sequences are SGHNT and YENEEA. The assay was immunoSEQ multiplex PCR, and TCRdb's table has in-frame clones only and misses some. The sample records 30,000 to 35,000 clones, roughly 80% being singletons. The receptor's source is a human donor who had a prior SARS-CoV-2 infection. The chain combines TRBV11-3 with TRBJ2-7; 14 bases agree with TRBD2. Sequenced material: CD4+ T cells from PBMCs cultured without peptide, taken after COVID-19 vaccination. This CDR3 reads CASSLRLAGGRTYEQYF. DNA for the CDR3: TGTGCCAGCAGCCTTAGACTAGCGGGAGGGAGAACCTACGAGCAGTACTTC.